Presented here are 18 T cell receptor beta chains from one specimen sequenced in a study of T cell responses to AZD1222 COVID-19 vaccine. Produced via immunoSEQ multiplex PCR; TCRdb's table is partial and in-frame only. The sample has 200,000 or so clones; approximately 94% are singletons. The sample here was peripheral blood, taken 28 days after the second AZD1222 dose. These TCRs come from an adult who received the AZD1222 COVID-19 vaccine.

The chain is built from TRBV7-2 and TRBJ1-1, with D possibly matching TRBD1 (6 bases). V gave up 5 bases and J gave up 4 bases, with 14 bases separating them. The CDR3 is 14 residues long. Per germline, CDR1 SGHTA and CDR2 FQGNSA. For the CDR3, the DNA is TGTGCCAGCAGCGTAGACAGGCGGGGCACTGAAGCTTTCTTT. It codes for CASSVDRRGTEAFF.

The V and J genes are TRBV5-6 and TRBJ2-2, with D hard to call. Germline lookup yields CDR1 SGHDT and CDR2 YYEEEE. The V gene lost 4 bases and the J gene lost 7 bases, with 14 bases spanning the gap. The CDR3 is 14 amino acids. The CDR3 bases are TGTGCCAGCAGCCGGTCGGGTTTCGGCGGGGAGCTGTTTTTT. This translates into CASSRSGFGGELFF.

This chain uses TRBV27 with TRBJ2-5; D possibly matches TRBD1 or TRBD2 (7 bases each). Germline V lookup: CDR1 MNHEY, CDR2 SMNVEV (reference sequence). The V gene lost 5 bases and the J gene lost 0 bases, with 19 bases spanning the gap. This CDR3 has 17 residues. CDR3 amino acids: CASSPRQGGTYQETQYF. CDR3 coding DNA: TGTGCCAGCAGTCCTAGGCAGGGGGGGACGTACCAAGAGACCCAGTACTTC.

This clone appeared a single time. The rearrangement links TRBV4-3 to TRBJ1-1; D remains ambiguous. Trimming took off 0 bases at V and 2 bases at J, with 13 bases between the two ends. The CDR3 length is 16 residues. The germline CDR1 and CDR2 sequences are LGHNA and YSLEER. The CDR3 DNA reads as TGCGCCAGCAGCCAAGAATGGCGAAGACTAAACACTGAAGCTTTCTTT. It translates to CASSQEWRRLNTEAFF.

The rearrangement uses TRBV12-5 and TRBJ2-1, with D perhaps TRBD2 (7 bases). Between the trimmed V and J ends, which lost 0 bases and 3 bases, there was a span of 18 bases. The CDR3 loop spans 18 amino acids. Germline lookup yields CDR1 LGHNT and CDR2 FRNRAP. The CDR3 DNA reads as TGTGCTAGTGGTTTGGTAGGAGGGGGGGCGCCGTACTACAATGAGCAGTTCTTC. This codes for CASGLVGGGAPYYNEQFF.

The chain carries TRBV2 and TRBJ1-1, with D possibly TRBD1 on 5 matching bases. Trimming took off 3 bases at V and 3 bases at J, with 11 bases between the two ends. The CDR3 is made up of 14 amino acids. Germline CDR1 and CDR2: SNHLY and FYNNEI. In DNA, the CDR3 is TGTGCCAGCAGTGACCGAACAGGTTACACTGAAGCTTTCTTT. It specifies CASSDRTGYTEAFF.

The chain is built from TRBV6-5 and TRBJ2-3; 10 nucleotides line up with TRBD1. Losses at the gene ends were 2 bases for V and 2 bases for J; bases not matched to a gene: 4. This CDR3 comprises 16 residues. Germline CDR1 reads MNHEY; CDR2 reads SVGAGI. The CDR3 spells CASSYGGQGYTDTQYF. DNA of the CDR3: TGTGCCAGCAGTTACGGGGGACAGGGGTACACAGATACGCAGTATTTT.

The gene calls are TRBV7-8 and TRBJ1-5, with D perhaps matching TRBD1 (6 bases). There are 16 residues in the CDR3. V gave up 5 bases and J gave up 4 bases, with 18 bases separating them. CDR1 SGHVS and CDR2 FQNEAQ come from the germline V gene. DNA of the CDR3: TGTGCCAGCAGCCAACGACAGGCCCTAGCGAATCAGCCCCAGCATTTT. Translating it yields CASSQRQALANQPQHF.

V usage is TRBV13 and J usage is TRBJ1-5; 10 nucleotides line up with TRBD1. This CDR3 contains 16 residues. V was clipped by 4 bases and J by 1 base; unmatched bases: 4. The V gene's germline CDR1 is PRHDT and CDR2 FYEKMQ (reference sequence). CDR3 protein: CASSSRDRGSNQPQHF. For the CDR3, the DNA is TGTGCCAGCAGCTCCCGGGACAGGGGAAGCAATCAGCCCCAGCATTTT.

The CDR3 loop is CASSLYRGRNNEQFF. The CDR3 bases are TGTGCCAGCAGTCTGTACAGGGGTCGGAACAATGAGCAGTTCTTC. The J gene is TRBJ2-1, the V gene TRBV27, with TRBD1 identical over 7 bases. Germline V CDR1 and CDR2: MNHEY, SMNVEV (reference sequence). V was clipped by 5 bases and J by 5 bases; unmatched bases: 9. The CDR3 runs to 15 residues.

The V and J genes are TRBV28 and TRBJ1-1; no definite D call. CDR3 size: 14 residues. The V gene lost 7 bases and the J gene lost 0 bases, with 12 bases spanning the gap. CDR1 is MDHEN, CDR2 SYDVKM, per germline. CDR3 protein: CASTPAPMNTEAFF. In DNA form, the CDR3 reads TGTGCCAGCACCCCAGCCCCTATGAACACTGAAGCTTTCTTT.

About this clone: Other nucleotide sequences in the sample specify the same CDR3. The chain combines TRBV7-8 with TRBJ2-7, with no clear D. This CDR3 region has 11 residues. The germline V gene encodes CDR1 SGHVS and CDR2 FQNEAQ. Trimming took off 3 bases at V and 2 bases at J, with 2 bases between the two ends. In nucleotides, the CDR3 is TGTGCCAGCAGCTTGACCTACGAGCAGTACTTC. It encodes CASSLTYEQYF.

The chain couples TRBV28 to TRBJ1-1; D is undetermined. Germline V CDR1 and CDR2: MDHEN, SYDVKM. The CDR3 totals 13 residues. V lost 10 bases and J lost 1, with 13 bases in between. The CDR3 nucleotides are TGTGCCACCCGCGGGGTAGAGAACACTGAAGCTTTCTTT. The encoded protein is CATRGVENTEAFF.

The V and J genes are TRBV3-1 (or the pseudogene TRBV3-2) and TRBJ2-1; D not resolved. Germline CDR1 and CDR2: LGHDT and YNNKEL (reference sequence). The CDR3 is 12 residues long. Trimming shortened V by 4 bases and J by 8 bases, and 9 bases separated the two germline ends. DNA of the CDR3: TGTGCCAGCAGCCTCACCCGGGATGAGCAGTTCTTC. Protein: CASSLTRDEQFF.

The rearrangement links TRBV28 to TRBJ1-4; TRBD1 matches 8 bases. Germline V gene lookup returns CDR1 MDHEN and CDR2 SYDVKM. Trimming removed 2 bases from V and 7 bases from J; junction bases left unmatched: 15. CDR3 length: 18 amino acids. CDR3 sequence: CASSLTGQGSDWVEKLFF. Here the CDR3 DNA reads TGTGCCAGCAGTTTAACCGGACAGGGAAGTGATTGGGTTGAAAAACTGTTTTTT. Supplemented by reference TRBV28 and TRBJ1-4, the full variable domain reads DVKVTQSSRYLVKRTGEKVFLECVQDMDHENMFWYRQDPGLGLRLIYFSYDVKMKEKGDIPEGYSVSREKKERFSLILESASTNQTSMYLCASSLTGQGSDWVEKLFFGSGTQLSVL.

This rearrangement joins TRBV12-3 or TRBV12-4 to TRBJ2-2, with D perhaps being TRBD1 or TRBD2 (5 bases each). The CDR3 has 12 residues. V lost 7 bases and J lost 8, with 11 bases in between. CDR3 DNA sequence: TGTGCCAGCACCGAGGGGAGAGGGGAGCTGTTTTTT. Protein product: CASTEGRGELFF.

The chain carries TRBV2 and TRBJ1-2; the match to TRBD1 covers 8 bases. Germline V gene lookup returns CDR1 SNHLY and CDR2 FYNNEI. CDR3 length: 15 residues. V gave up 3 bases and J gave up 5 bases; unmatched junction bases: 8. CDR3 sequence reads: CASSDTTGAGYGYTF. The CDR3 nucleotides are TGTGCCAGCAGTGACACGACAGGGGCCGGGTATGGCTACACCTTC.

CDR3 in amino acids: CASSQDLGAYGYTF. DNA of the CDR3: TGTGCCAGCAGCCAAGATCTTGGGGCCTATGGCTACACCTTC. The rearrangement uses TRBV3-1 (or the pseudogene TRBV3-2) and TRBJ1-2; tentatively, D is TRBD1 (5 bases). The V end lost 0 bases, the J end lost 4 bases, and 9 bases lay between the germline ends. CDR1 is LGHDT and CDR2 is YNNKEL in the germline V gene (reference sequence). CDR3 length: 14 amino acids.